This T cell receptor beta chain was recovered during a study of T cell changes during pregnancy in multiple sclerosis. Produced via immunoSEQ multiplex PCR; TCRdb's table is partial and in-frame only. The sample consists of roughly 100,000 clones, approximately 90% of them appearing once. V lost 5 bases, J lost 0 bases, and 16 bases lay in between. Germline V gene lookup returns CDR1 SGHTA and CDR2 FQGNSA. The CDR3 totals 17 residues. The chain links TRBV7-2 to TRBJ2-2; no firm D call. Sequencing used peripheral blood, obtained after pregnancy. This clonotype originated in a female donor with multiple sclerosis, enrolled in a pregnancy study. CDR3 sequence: CASSRYDLDANTGELFF. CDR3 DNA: TGTGCCAGCAGCCGGTACGACCTAGACGCGAACACCGGGGAGCTGTTTTTT.